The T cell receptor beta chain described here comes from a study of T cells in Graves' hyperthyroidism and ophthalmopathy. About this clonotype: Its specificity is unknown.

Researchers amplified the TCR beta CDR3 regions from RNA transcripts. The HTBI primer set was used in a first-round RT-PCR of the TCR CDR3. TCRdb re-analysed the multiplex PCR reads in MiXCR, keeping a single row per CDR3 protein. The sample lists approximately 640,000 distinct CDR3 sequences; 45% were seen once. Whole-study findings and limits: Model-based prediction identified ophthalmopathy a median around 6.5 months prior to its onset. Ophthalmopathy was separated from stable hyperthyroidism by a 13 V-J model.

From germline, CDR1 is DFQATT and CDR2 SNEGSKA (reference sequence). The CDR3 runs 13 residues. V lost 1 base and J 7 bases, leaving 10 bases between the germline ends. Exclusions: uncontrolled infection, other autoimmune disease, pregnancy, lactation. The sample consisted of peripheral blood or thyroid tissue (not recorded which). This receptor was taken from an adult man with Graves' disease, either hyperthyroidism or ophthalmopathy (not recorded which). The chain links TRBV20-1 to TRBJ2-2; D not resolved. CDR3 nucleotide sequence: TGCAGTGCTAGAGTTCAGGCAGTCGGGGAGCTGTTTTTT. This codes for CSARVQAVGELFF.